Presented here are 30 T cell receptor beta chains from one specimen sequenced in a study of response to subunit inactivated influenza vaccine. TCRdb passed the RT-PCR reads through MiXCR, listing each CDR3 protein once. This sample has 650,000 to 800,000 distinct CDR3 sequences; about 14% occur once, and the top ten carry 6% to 8%. The sample here was PBMCs from blood, taken roughly 15 days before vaccination. Receptors were obtained from a man aged 50 to 60 who received an inactivated influenza vaccine.

This clonotype was observed many times. V usage is TRBV7-9 and J usage is TRBJ1-1; possible D gene TRBD1, 5 bases. Germline CDR1 and CDR2: SEHNR and FQNEAQ (reference sequence). V dropped 1 base and J dropped 0 bases, with 12 bases sitting between them. The CDR3 contains 16 residues. CDR3 sequence reads: CASSLGQWDMNTEAFF. DNA for the CDR3: TGTGCCAGCAGCTTAGGACAGTGGGATATGAACACTGAAGCTTTCTTT.

This clonotype was seen a handful of times. The rearrangement uses TRBV11-1 and TRBJ2-3; the match to TRBD2 covers 11 bases. This CDR3 is built from 15 residues. Germline CDR1 SGHAT, CDR2 FQDESV (reference sequence). V dropped 5 bases and J dropped 2; count of bases not matched to a gene: 3. The CDR3 sequence: CASSTSGRLTDTQYF. CDR3 DNA sequence: TGTGCCAGCAGCACTAGCGGGAGACTCACAGATACGCAGTATTTT.

This clonotype was seen a few times. V gene TRBV5-1 combines with J gene TRBJ2-3; either TRBD1 or TRBD2 may supply D (5 bases each). Trimming cost V 0 bases and J 0 bases, with 20 bases left between them. Per the germline V gene, CDR1 is SGHRS and CDR2 is YFSETQ. This CDR3 is 19 amino acids long. The CDR3 reads CASSLEWQGRGLSTDTQYF. CDR3 DNA sequence: TGCGCCAGCAGCTTGGAATGGCAGGGTCGGGGTCTAAGCACAGATACGCAGTATTTT.

This clonotype has more than one count but fewer than ten. This chain joins TRBV6-5 and TRBJ2-3; 8 bases fit TRBD1. Trimming cost V 2 bases and J 9 bases; bases outside gene matches: 1. The CDR3 is 12 amino acids. Germline V gives CDR1 MNHEY, CDR2 SVGAGI. CDR3 region: CASSYRTGTQYF. CDR3 sequence (DNA): TGTGCCAGCAGTTACAGGACAGGGACGCAGTATTTT.

The chain couples TRBV27 to TRBJ2-2, with 9 bases lining up with TRBD2. The J segment lost 3 bases and the V segment lost 3 bases, leaving 5 bases of the junction unmatched. Germline CDR1 is MNHEY and CDR2 is SMNVEV (reference sequence). The CDR3 consists of 16 residues. CDR3 nucleotides: TGTGCCAGCAGTTTTGTTGCGGGGGGGTACACCGGGGAGCTGTTTTTT. Its translation is CASSFVAGGYTGELFF.

This chain links TRBV13 with TRBJ2-3, with TRBD2 matching over 16 bases. Germline CDR1 is PRHDT and CDR2 is FYEKMQ (reference sequence). The CDR3 contains 16 residues. The V and J ends lost 5 bases and 4 bases, in that order; junction bases with no gene match: 3. Here the CDR3 DNA reads TGTGCCAGCAGCGTGGGACTAGCGGGAGGGCCAGATACGCAGTATTTT. It encodes CASSVGLAGGPDTQYF.

This clonotype was found a few times. The V gene is TRBV12-3 or TRBV12-4, the J gene TRBJ2-5; TRBD1 agrees at 8 bases. The V and J ends lost 3 bases and 5 bases, in that order; junction bases with no gene match: 11. The CDR3 runs to 16 residues. The CDR3 reads CASSFWRQGLVETQYF. CDR3 sequence (DNA): TGTGCCAGCAGTTTCTGGAGACAGGGGTTAGTCGAGACCCAGTACTTC.

This clonotype has just a few counts. V usage is TRBV12-3 or TRBV12-4 and J usage is TRBJ2-5; D unresolved. This CDR3 contains 12 residues. Trimming cost V 3 bases and J 5 bases, with 7 bases left between them. CDR3 loop: CASSFLVETQYF. CDR3 DNA sequence: TGTGCCAGCAGTTTCCTCGTGGAGACCCAGTACTTC.

This clonotype was observed a few times. In DNA form, the CDR3 reads TGCAGTGCTAGACAGCTTTTGGGGGTGGGCTATGGCTACACCTTC. This gives the protein CSARQLLGVGYGYTF. The V call is TRBV20-1, the J call TRBJ1-2; D perhaps matches TRBD1 (5 bases). Trimming shortened V by 2 bases and J by 4 bases, and 17 bases separated the two germline ends. Germline CDR1 reads DFQATT; CDR2 reads SNEGSKA (reference sequence). The CDR3 is 15 residues long.

The rearrangement uses TRBV5-1 and TRBJ2-1; D might be TRBD1 (7 bases). CDR1 SGHRS and CDR2 YFSETQ come from the germline V gene. Trimming cost V 3 bases and J 0 bases, with 10 bases left between them. The CDR3 is made up of 15 amino acids. Here the CDR3 DNA reads TGCGCCAGCAGCTGGGGGGACAGCTCCTACAATGAGCAGTTCTTC. Amino acids: CASSWGDSSYNEQFF.

In this sample, this clonotype turned up many times. The chain has TRBV7-9 and TRBJ2-2; D not certain. This CDR3 comprises 14 residues. From germline, CDR1 is SEHNR and CDR2 FQNEAQ (reference sequence). Trimming left V 0 bases short and J 3 bases short, with 5 bases between. The CDR3 loop is CASSLAGHTGELFF. The CDR3 DNA is TGTGCCAGCAGCTTAGCGGGTCACACCGGGGAGCTGTTTTTT.

This clonotype was detected a few times. The chain employs TRBV10-2 and TRBJ2-2; 7 nucleotides match TRBD1. The CDR3 sequence is 15 residues long. V was clipped by 4 bases and J by 7 bases; unmatched bases: 9. The germline gives CDR1 WSHSY, CDR2 SAAADI. This CDR3 is CASSVSDRDNGELFF. CDR3 bases: TGCGCCAGCAGTGTCTCTGACAGGGACAACGGGGAGCTGTTTTTT.

This clonotype has a handful of counts. A clone one base away is much larger, so this may be a read error. The V gene is TRBV12-3 or TRBV12-4, the J gene TRBJ2-1; 11 nucleotides line up with TRBD2. V was pared by 5 bases and J by 2 bases, with 5 bases of the junction left unmatched. The CDR3 is 16 amino acids. The CDR3 DNA sequence: TGTGCCAGCAGTGCCCGGGGACTAGCGGCCTACAATGAGCAGTTCTTC. Translation: CASSARGLAAYNEQFF.

The rearrangement uses TRBV12-3 or TRBV12-4 and TRBJ2-7, with 10 bases lining up with TRBD1. The CDR3 runs to 14 residues. The V and J ends lost 8 bases and 4 bases, in that order; junction bases with no gene match: 8. The CDR3 sequence: CASGEGQGWYEQYF. CDR3 DNA sequence: TGTGCCAGCGGGGAGGGACAGGGGTGGTACGAGCAGTACTTC.

This clonotype was observed many times. The chain carries TRBV5-1 and TRBJ2-7; TRBD2 matches 7 bases. This CDR3 spans 15 amino acids. The V segment lost 1 base and the J segment 0 bases; nucleotides outside the gene matches: 4. The germline CDR1 and CDR2 sequences are SGHRS and YFSETQ. This CDR3 is CASSLRGTNSYEQYF. The CDR3 region has the DNA TGCGCCAGCAGCTTGAGAGGGACTAACTCCTACGAGCAGTACTTC. Using reference TRBV5-1 and TRBJ2-7 for the parts outside the CDR3, the full variable domain is KAGVTQTPRYLIKTRGQQVTLSCSPISGHRSVSWYQQTPGQGLQFLFEYFSETQRNKGNFPGRFSGRQFSNSRSEMNVSTLELGDSALYLCASSLRGTNSYEQYFGPGTRLTVT.

This clonotype was seen a few times. This sequence joins TRBV29-1 and TRBJ1-2, with 9 bases fitting TRBD1. Losses at the gene ends were 6 bases for V and 8 bases for J; bases not matched to a gene: 4. In germline, CDR1 is SQVTM, CDR2 ANQGSEA. The CDR3 runs 11 residues. CDR3 nucleotide sequence: TGCAGCGTGATGACAGGGGGAGGCTACACCTTC. It specifies CSVMTGGGYTF. The full variable domain, rest sourced from reference TRBV29-1 and TRBJ1-2, is SAVISQKPSRDICQRGTSLTIQCQVDSQVTMMFWYRQQPGQSLTLIATANQGSEATYESGFVIDKFPISRPNLTFSTLTVSNMSPEDSSIYLCSVMTGGGYTFGSGTRLTVV.

This clonotype was seen a few times. This chain links TRBV7-2 with TRBJ2-5, with TRBD2 matching 11 bases. Germline CDR1 reads SGHTA; CDR2 reads FQGNSA. The CDR3 covers 14 residues. The V gene end was trimmed by 4 bases and the J gene end by 4 bases; junction bases not matched to a gene: 2. CDR3 DNA sequence: TGTGCCAGCAGCTCGGGACTAGCGGCAGAGACCCAGTACTTC. This gives the protein CASSSGLAAETQYF.

In this sample, this clonotype turned up a few times. The chain carries TRBV27 and TRBJ2-1, with a weak D call TRBD2 (5 bases). Germline CDR1 MNHEY, CDR2 SMNVEV (reference sequence). Trimming stripped 5 bases from V and 3 bases from J, with 11 bases between. The CDR3 has 14 residues. The chain's CDR3 is CASSMEARYNEQFF. The DNA of the CDR3 is TGTGCCAGCAGTATGGAGGCCCGCTACAATGAGCAGTTCTTC.

This clonotype turned up a few times. The chain recombines TRBV10-3 with TRBJ2-5; possible D gene TRBD1, 6 bases. Trimming removed 0 bases from V and 4 bases from J, with 12 bases in between. This CDR3 region has 15 residues. The germline gives CDR1 ENHRY, CDR2 SYGVKD. CDR3 nucleotide sequence: TGTGCCATCAGTGAGTCTCAGGACAGCTCAGAGACCCAGTACTTC. Protein sequence: CAISESQDSSETQYF.

With respect to this clonotype: One base away lies a much larger clone, so this may be a sequencing read error. The V and J genes are TRBV11-2 and TRBJ2-1, with TRBD1 matching 8 bases. This CDR3 region has 13 residues. Germline-derived CDR1 and CDR2 are SGHAT and FQNNGV. The CDR3 protein is CASSMPGGDEHFF. CDR3 coding DNA: TGTGCCAGCAGCATGCCAGGGGGCGATGAGCACTTCTTC. Full variable domain (rest looked up from reference TRBV11-2 and TRBJ2-1): EAGVAQSPRYKIIEKRQSVAFWCNPISGHATLYWYQQILGQGPKLLIQFQNNGVVDDSQLPKDRFSAERLKGVDSTLKIQPAKLEDSAVYLCASSMPGGDEHFFGPGTRLTVL.

In regard to this clonotype: At one end the junction does not follow the germline gene, possibly because of a read error. The genes are TRBV29-1 and TRBJ1-2; 8 bases fit TRBD1. The germline V gene encodes CDR1 SQVTM and CDR2 ANQGSEA. CDR3 size: 10 residues. CDR3 in DNA: TGCAGCGTGAATGACAGGGGAGTCTCCTTC. Translation: CSVNDRGVSF.

The sample holds a few counts of this clonotype. This chain links TRBV20-1 with TRBJ2-7, with D perhaps TRBD2 (6 bases). Trimming stripped 0 bases from V and 3 bases from J, with 15 bases between. This CDR3 is built from 15 residues. Germline V CDR1 and CDR2: DFQATT, SNEGSKA (reference sequence). CDR3 coding DNA: TGCAGTGCTAGAGATCTGGCTAGCGCGCTCTACGAGCAGTACTTC. It codes for CSARDLASALYEQYF.

J is TRBJ2-7 and V is TRBV12-3 or TRBV12-4; a weak D match, TRBD1 (6 bases). The CDR3 covers 15 residues. V was pared by 1 base and J by 3 bases, with 13 bases between. The DNA for the CDR3 is TGTGCCAGCAGTTTAGGGGTTGTAGGGGGCTACGAGCAGTACTTC. Translating it yields CASSLGVVGGYEQYF.

V is TRBV2 and J is TRBJ1-5; unclear D gene. The germline gives CDR1 SNHLY, CDR2 FYNNEI. CDR3 length: 13 amino acids. The germline V and J ends were trimmed by 10 bases and 2 bases, with 12 bases remaining between them. The CDR3 protein is CATGISRNQPQHF. Written as DNA, the CDR3 is TGTGCCACCGGGATTTCACGCAATCAGCCCCAGCATTTT.

The chain links TRBV3-1 to TRBJ2-7; maybe TRBD2 (5 bases). Per germline, CDR1 LGHDT and CDR2 YNNKEL (reference sequence). This CDR3 is built from 12 residues. The germline V and J ends were trimmed by 4 bases and 5 bases, with 9 bases remaining between them. This chain's CDR3 is CASSPLGNEQYF. Here the CDR3 DNA reads TGTGCCAGCAGCCCACTAGGAAACGAGCAGTACTTC.

J is TRBJ2-3 and V is TRBV9, with D tentatively TRBD2 (6 bases). CDR3 length: 15 residues. Trimming removed 0 bases from V and 2 bases from J, with 10 bases in between. Germline V lookup: CDR1 SGDLS, CDR2 YYNGEE. CDR3 sequence (DNA): TGTGCCAGCAGCGTAGCGGGACTGAACACAGATACGCAGTATTTT. Residues: CASSVAGLNTDTQYF. The full variable domain, rest sourced from reference TRBV9 and TRBJ2-3, is DSGVTQTPKHLITATGQRVTLRCSPRSGDLSVYWYQQSLDQGLQFLIQYYNGEERAKGNILERFSAQQFPDLHSELNLSSLELGDSALYFCASSVAGLNTDTQYFGPGTRLTVL.

This clonotype was observed a single time. One end of the junction varies from germline; a read error may be responsible. The rearrangement links TRBV7-2 to TRBJ2-7; the D is unclear. Germline-derived CDR1 and CDR2 are SGHTA and FQGNSA. This CDR3 has 14 residues. The CDR3 protein is CDSSPAAAAYEQYF. The DNA of the CDR3 is TGTGACAGCAGCCCTGCCGCGGCGGCCTACGAGCAGTACTTC.

This clonotype was found a few times. V usage is TRBV10-3 and J usage is TRBJ2-1; 7 bases are shared with TRBD1. The V gene's germline CDR1 is ENHRY and CDR2 SYGVKD. V lost 6 bases to trimming and J lost 2 bases; unmatched junction nucleotides: 4. The CDR3 extends over 14 amino acids. This CDR3 reads CAIRGTATYNEQFF. DNA of the CDR3: TGTGCCATCAGAGGGACAGCCACCTACAATGAGCAGTTCTTC.

The genes are TRBV11-2 and TRBJ2-7, with 7 bases lining up with TRBD1. V lost 5 bases to trimming and J lost 2 bases; unmatched junction nucleotides: 6. There are 14 residues in the CDR3. The germline V gene encodes CDR1 SGHAT and CDR2 FQNNGV. Here the CDR3 reads CASSERDRTYEQYF. The DNA of the CDR3 is TGTGCCAGCAGCGAAAGGGACAGAACCTACGAGCAGTACTTC.

This clonotype occurred a few times. The genes are TRBV4-3 and TRBJ2-7, with D perhaps TRBD1 (6 bases). The ends were cut back, 0 bases at V and 4 bases at J, with 13 bases in the middle. The germline V gene encodes CDR1 LGHNA and CDR2 YSLEER. The CDR3 runs 15 residues. CDR3 sequence: CASSQEQGRAYEQYF. The CDR3 bases are TGCGCCAGCAGCCAAGAGCAGGGGCGCGCTTACGAGCAGTACTTC.